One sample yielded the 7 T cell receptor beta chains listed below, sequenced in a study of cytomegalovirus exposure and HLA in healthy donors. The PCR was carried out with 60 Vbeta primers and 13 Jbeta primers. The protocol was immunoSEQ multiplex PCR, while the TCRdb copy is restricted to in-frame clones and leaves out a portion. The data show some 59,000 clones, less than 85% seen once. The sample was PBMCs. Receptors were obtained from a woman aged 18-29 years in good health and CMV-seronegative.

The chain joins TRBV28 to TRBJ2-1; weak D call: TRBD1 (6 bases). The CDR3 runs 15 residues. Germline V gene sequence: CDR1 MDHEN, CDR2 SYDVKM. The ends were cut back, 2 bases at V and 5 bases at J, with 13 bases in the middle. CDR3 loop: CASSLRQETHNEQFF. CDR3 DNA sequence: TGTGCCAGCAGTTTACGACAGGAGACCCACAATGAGCAGTTCTTC.

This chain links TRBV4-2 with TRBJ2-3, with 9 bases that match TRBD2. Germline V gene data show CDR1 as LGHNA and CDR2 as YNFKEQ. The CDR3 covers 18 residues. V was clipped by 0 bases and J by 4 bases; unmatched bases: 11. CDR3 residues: CASSQEGGAGGPSDTQYF. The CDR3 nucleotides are TGTGCCAGCAGCCAAGAAGGTGGTGCGGGAGGGCCCTCAGATACGCAGTATTTT.

The CDR3 sequence: CASSEATAQETQYF. The CDR3 DNA reads as TGTGCCAGCAGTGAAGCGACAGCCCAAGAGACCCAGTACTTC. The V and J genes are TRBV2 and TRBJ2-5; TRBD1 might be the D (5 bases). Germline loops: CDR1 SNHLY, CDR2 FYNNEI. With 0 bases removed from V and 1 base from J, the gap between germline ends came to 6 bases. The CDR3 covers 14 residues.

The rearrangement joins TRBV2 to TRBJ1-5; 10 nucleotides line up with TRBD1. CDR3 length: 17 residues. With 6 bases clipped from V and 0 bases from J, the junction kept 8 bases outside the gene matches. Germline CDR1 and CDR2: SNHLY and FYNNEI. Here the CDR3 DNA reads TGTGCCAGCAGCGTACCGGGACAGGGGTTTAGCAATCAGCCCCAGCATTTT. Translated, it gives CASSVPGQGFSNQPQHF.

Written as DNA, the CDR3 is TGTGCCAGCAGTTTCCTACTAGCGGGGGGGAACACCGGGGAGCTGTTTTTT. This encodes CASSFLLAGGNTGELFF. V usage is TRBV28 and J usage is TRBJ2-2, with 12 bases aligning to TRBD2. The CDR3 extends over 17 amino acids. Germline CDR1 MDHEN, CDR2 SYDVKM. J was trimmed by 1 base and V by 3 bases; bases with no gene match: 3.

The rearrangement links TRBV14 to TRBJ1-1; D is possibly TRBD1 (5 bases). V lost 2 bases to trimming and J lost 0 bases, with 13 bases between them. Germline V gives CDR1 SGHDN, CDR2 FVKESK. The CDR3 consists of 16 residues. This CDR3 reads CASSQQGGGVNTEAFF. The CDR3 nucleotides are TGTGCCAGCAGCCAACAGGGTGGAGGGGTGAACACTGAAGCTTTCTTT.

CDR3: CASSRTSGNGELFF. In DNA, the CDR3 is TGCGCCAGCAGTCGGACTAGCGGGAACGGGGAGCTGTTTTTT. V is TRBV10-1 and J is TRBJ2-2, with 12 bases identical to TRBD2. This CDR3 has 14 residues. CDR1 WNHNN and CDR2 SYGVQD come from the germline V gene (reference sequence). V gave up 5 bases and J gave up 7 bases; unmatched junction bases: 2.